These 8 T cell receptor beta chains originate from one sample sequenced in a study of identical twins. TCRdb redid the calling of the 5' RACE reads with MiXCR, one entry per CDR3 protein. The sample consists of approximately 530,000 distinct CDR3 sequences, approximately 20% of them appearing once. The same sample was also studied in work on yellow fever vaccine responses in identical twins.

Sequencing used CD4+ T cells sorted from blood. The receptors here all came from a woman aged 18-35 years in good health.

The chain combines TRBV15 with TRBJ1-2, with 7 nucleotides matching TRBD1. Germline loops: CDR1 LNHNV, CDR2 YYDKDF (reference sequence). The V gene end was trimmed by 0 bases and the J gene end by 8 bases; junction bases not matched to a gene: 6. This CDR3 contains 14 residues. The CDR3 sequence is CATSREGTAGGYTF. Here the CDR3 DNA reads TGTGCCACCAGCAGAGAGGGGACAGCCGGGGGCTACACCTTC.

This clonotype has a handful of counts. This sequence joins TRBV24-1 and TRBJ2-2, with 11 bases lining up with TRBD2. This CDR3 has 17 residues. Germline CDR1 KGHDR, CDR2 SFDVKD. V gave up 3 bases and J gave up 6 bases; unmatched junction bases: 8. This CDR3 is CATSDLRLAGSPGELFF. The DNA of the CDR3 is TGTGCCACCAGTGATCTCCGACTAGCGGGATCCCCCGGGGAGCTGTTTTTT.

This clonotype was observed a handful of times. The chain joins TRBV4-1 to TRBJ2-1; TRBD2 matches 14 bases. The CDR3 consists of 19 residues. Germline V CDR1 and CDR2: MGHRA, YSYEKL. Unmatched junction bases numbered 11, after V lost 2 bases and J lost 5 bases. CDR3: CASSQIGTSGSVGHNEQFF. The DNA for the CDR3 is TGCGCCAGCAGCCAAATCGGGACTAGCGGGAGCGTGGGGCACAATGAGCAGTTCTTC.

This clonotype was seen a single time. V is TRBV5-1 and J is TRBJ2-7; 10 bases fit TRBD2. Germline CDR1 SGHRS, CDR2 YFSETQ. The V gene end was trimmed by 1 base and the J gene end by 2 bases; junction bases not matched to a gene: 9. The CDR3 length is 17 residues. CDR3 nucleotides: TGCGCCAGCAGCTTGTACCGGCTAGCGGGGGCCGCCTACGAGCAGTACGTC. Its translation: CASSLYRLAGAAYEQYV.

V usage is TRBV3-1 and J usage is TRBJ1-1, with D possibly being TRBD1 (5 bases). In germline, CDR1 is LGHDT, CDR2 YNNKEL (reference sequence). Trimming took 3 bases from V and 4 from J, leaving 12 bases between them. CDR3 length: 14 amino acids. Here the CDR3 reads CASSHYGGGTEAFF. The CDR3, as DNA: TGTGCCAGCAGCCACTACGGGGGTGGCACTGAAGCTTTCTTT.

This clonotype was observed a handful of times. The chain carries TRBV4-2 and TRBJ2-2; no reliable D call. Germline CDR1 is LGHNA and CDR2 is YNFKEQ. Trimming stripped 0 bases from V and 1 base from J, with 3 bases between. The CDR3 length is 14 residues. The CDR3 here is CASSQEENTGELFF. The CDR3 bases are TGTGCCAGCAGCCAAGAAGAGAACACCGGGGAGCTGTTTTTT.

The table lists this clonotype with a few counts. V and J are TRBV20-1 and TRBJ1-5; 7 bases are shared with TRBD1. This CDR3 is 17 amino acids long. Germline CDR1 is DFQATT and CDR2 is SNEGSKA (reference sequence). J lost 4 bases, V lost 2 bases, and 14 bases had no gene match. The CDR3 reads CSARPVGLTGRNQPQHF. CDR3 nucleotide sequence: TGCAGTGCTAGACCCGTGGGGCTGACAGGGCGGAATCAGCCCCAGCATTTT.

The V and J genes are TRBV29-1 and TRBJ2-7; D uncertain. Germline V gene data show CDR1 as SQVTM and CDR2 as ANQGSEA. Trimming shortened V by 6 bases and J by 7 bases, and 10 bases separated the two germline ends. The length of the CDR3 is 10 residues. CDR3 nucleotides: TGCAGCGTCTCGACTCGGGAGCAGTACTTC. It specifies CSVSTREQYF.